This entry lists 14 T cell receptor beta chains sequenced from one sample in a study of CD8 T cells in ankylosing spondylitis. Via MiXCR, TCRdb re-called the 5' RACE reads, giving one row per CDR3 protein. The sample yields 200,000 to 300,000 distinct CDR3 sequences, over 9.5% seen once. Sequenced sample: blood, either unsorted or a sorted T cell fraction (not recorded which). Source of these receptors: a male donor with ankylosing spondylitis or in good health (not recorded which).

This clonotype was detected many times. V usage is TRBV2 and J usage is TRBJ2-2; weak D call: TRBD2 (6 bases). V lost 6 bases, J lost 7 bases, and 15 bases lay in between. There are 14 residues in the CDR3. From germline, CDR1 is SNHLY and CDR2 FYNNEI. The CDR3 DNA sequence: TGTGCCAGCAGATTCCCGGGACTCAGCGGGGAGCTGTTTTTT. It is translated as CASRFPGLSGELFF.

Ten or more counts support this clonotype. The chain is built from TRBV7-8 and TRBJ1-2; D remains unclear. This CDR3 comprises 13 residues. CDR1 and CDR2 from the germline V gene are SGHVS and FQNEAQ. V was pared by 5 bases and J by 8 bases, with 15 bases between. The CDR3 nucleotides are TGTGCCAGCAGCCTAACCGAAACTCTCGGCTACACCTTC. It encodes CASSLTETLGYTF.

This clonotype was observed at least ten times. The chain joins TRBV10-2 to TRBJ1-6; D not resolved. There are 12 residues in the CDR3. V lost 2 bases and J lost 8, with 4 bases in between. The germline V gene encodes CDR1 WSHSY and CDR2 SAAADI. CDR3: CASSEGYSPLHF. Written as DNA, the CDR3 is TGCGCCAGCAGTGAGGGGTATTCACCCCTCCACTTT.

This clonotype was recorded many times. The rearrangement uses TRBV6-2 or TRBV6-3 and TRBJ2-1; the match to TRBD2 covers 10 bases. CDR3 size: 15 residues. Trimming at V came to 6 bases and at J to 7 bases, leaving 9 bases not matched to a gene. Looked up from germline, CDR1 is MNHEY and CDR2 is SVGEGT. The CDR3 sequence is CASSFRLAGLNEQFF. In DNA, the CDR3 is TGTGCCAGCAGCTTCAGACTAGCGGGCTTGAATGAGCAGTTCTTC.

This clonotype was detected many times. The CDR3 here is CASSSIGNTGELFF. The CDR3 nucleotides are TGTGCCAGCAGTTCAATCGGGAACACCGGGGAGCTGTTTTTT. The chain couples TRBV6-5 to TRBJ2-2; D is undetermined. Germline V CDR1 and CDR2: MNHEY, SVGAGI. This CDR3 has 14 amino acids. V lost 4 bases and J 1 base, leaving 7 bases between the germline ends.

The CDR3 here is CASSRPGQGNTGELFF. DNA for the CDR3: TGTGCCAGCAGCCGACCGGGACAGGGGAACACCGGGGAGCTGTTTTTT. This chain links TRBV7-9 with TRBJ2-2, with 9 bases fitting TRBD1. The CDR3 loop spans 16 amino acids. Germline trimming cut 5 bases from V and 1 base from J; bases unmatched to any gene: 5. Germline CDR1 SEHNR, CDR2 FQNEAQ (reference sequence).

CDR3 in amino acids: CASIRDRPMGYGYTF. CDR3 nucleotide sequence: TGTGCCAGCATTCGGGACAGGCCGATGGGGTATGGCTACACCTTC. The J gene is TRBJ1-2, the V gene TRBV28; 8 nucleotides agree with TRBD1. V lost 7 bases and J lost 5; bases outside the gene matches: 12. This CDR3 comprises 15 residues. Germline values: CDR1 MDHEN, CDR2 SYDVKM.

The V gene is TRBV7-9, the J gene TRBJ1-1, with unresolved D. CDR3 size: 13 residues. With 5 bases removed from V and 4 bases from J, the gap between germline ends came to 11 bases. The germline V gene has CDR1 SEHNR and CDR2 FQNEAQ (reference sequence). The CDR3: CASSDVGGTEAFF. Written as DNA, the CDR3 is TGTGCCAGCAGCGATGTAGGTGGCACTGAAGCTTTCTTT. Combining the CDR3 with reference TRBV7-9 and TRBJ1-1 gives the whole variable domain DTGVSQNPRHKITKRGQNVTFRCDPISEHNRLYWYRQTLGQGPEFLTYFQNEAQLEKSRLLSDRFSAERPKGSFSTLEIQRTEQGDSAMYLCASSDVGGTEAFFGQGTRLTVV.

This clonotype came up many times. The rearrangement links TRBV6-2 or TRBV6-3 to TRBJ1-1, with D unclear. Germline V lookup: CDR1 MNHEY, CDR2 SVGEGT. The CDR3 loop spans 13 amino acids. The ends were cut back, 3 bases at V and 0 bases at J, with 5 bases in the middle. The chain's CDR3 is CASSYRVNTEAFF. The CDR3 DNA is TGTGCCAGCAGTTATAGGGTGAACACTGAAGCTTTCTTT.

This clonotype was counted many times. Here the CDR3 DNA reads TGTGCCAGCAGCCAAGGAGATTCTGGCTCCTACGAGCAGTACTTC. Its protein is CASSQGDSGSYEQYF. The chain joins TRBV4-2 to TRBJ2-7, with no clear D. V was clipped by 1 base and J by 0 bases, with 10 bases between them. The CDR3 has 15 residues. Germline V gene lookup returns CDR1 LGHNA and CDR2 YNFKEQ.

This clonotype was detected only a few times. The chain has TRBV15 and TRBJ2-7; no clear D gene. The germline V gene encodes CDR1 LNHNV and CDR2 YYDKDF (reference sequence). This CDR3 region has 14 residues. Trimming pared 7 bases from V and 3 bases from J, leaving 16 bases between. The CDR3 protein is CATIQRRASYEQYF. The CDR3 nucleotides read TGTGCCACCATCCAAAGAAGGGCGAGCTACGAGCAGTACTTC.

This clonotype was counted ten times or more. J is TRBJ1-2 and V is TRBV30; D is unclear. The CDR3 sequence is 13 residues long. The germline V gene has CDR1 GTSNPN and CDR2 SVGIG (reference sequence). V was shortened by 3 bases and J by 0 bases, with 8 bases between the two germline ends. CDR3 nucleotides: TGTGCCTGGAGGACATTCTCTAACTATGGCTACACCTTC. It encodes CAWRTFSNYGYTF. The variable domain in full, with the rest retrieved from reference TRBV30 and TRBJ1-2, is SQTIHQWPATLVQPVGSPLSLECTVEGTSNPNLYWYRQAAGRGLQLLFYSVGIGQISSEVPQNLSASRPQDRQFILSSKKLLLSDSGFYLCAWRTFSNYGYTFGSGTRLTVV.

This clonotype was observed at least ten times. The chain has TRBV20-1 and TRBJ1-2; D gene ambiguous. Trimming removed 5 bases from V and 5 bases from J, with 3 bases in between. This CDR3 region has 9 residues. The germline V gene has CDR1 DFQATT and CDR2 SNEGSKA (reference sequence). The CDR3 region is CSAAYGYTF. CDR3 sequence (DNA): TGCAGTGCTGCGTATGGCTACACCTTC.

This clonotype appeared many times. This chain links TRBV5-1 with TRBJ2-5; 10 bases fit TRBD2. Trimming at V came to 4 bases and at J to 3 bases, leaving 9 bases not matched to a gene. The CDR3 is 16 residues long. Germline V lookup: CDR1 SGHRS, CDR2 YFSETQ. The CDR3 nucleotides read TGCGCCAGCAGCCCCTGGGGCGGACTAGCGGAAGAGACCCAGTACTTC. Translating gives CASSPWGGLAEETQYF.